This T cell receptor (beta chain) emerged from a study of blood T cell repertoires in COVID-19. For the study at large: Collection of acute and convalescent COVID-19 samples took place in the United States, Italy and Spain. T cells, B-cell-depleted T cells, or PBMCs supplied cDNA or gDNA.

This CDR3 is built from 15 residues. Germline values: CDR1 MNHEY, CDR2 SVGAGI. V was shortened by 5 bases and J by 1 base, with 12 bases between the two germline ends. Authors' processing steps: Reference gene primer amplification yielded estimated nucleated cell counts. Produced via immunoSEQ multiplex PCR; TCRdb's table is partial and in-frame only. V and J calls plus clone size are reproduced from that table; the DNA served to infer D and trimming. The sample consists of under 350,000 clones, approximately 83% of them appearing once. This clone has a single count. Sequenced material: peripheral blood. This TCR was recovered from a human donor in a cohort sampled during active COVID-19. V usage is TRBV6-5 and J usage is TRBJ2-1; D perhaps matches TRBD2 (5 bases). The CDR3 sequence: CASSISSRSYNEQFF. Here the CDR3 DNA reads TGTGCCAGCAGTATCTCTAGCAGATCCTACAATGAGCAGTTCTTC.